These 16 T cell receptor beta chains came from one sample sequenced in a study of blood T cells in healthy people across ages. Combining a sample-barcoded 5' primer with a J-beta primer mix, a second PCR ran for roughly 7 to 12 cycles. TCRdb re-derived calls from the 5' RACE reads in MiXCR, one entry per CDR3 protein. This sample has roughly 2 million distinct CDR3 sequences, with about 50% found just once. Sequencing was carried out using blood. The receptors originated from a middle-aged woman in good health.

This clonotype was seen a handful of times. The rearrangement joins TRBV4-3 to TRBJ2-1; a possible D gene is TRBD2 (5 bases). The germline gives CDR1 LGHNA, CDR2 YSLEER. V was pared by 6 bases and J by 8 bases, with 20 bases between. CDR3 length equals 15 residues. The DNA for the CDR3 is TGCGCCAGCAGTGACATTAGCGTAGACTCGTATGAGCAGTTCTTC. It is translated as CASSDISVDSYEQFF.

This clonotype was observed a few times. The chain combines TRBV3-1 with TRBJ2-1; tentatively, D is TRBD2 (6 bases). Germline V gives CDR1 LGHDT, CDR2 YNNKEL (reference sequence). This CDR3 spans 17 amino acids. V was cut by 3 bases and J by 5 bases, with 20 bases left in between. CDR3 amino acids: CASSHWGLRGEDNEQFF. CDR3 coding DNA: TGTGCCAGCAGCCACTGGGGACTGAGGGGAGAGGACAATGAGCAGTTCTTC.

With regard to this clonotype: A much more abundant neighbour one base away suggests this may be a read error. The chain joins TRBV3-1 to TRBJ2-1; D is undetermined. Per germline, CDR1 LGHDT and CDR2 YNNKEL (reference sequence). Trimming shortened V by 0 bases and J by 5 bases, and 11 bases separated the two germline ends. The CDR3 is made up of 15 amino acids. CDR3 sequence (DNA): TGTGCCAGCAGCCAAGATATGGAATCCGACAATGAGCAGTTCTTC. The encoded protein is CASSQDMESDNEQFF.

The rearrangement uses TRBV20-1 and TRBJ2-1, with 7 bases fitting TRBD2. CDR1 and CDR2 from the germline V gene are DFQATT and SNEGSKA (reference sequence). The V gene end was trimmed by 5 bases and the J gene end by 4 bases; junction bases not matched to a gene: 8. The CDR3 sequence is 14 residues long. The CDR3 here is CSAHGGFTYNEQFF. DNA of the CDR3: TGCAGTGCTCACGGGGGGTTTACATACAATGAGCAGTTCTTC.

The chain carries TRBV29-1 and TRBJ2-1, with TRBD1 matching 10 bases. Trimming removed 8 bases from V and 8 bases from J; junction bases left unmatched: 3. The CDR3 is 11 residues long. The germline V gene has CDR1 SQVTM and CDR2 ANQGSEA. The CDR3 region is CSSGQGYEQFF. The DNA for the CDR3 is TGCAGCTCGGGACAGGGGTATGAGCAGTTCTTC.

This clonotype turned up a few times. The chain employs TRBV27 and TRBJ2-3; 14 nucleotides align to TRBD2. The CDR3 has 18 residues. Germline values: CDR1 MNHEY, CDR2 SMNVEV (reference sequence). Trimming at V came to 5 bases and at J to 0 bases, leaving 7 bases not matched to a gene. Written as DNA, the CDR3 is TGTGCCAGCAGTCTCAGGACTAGCGGGGGGTTAAGCACAGATACGCAGTATTTT. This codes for CASSLRTSGGLSTDTQYF.

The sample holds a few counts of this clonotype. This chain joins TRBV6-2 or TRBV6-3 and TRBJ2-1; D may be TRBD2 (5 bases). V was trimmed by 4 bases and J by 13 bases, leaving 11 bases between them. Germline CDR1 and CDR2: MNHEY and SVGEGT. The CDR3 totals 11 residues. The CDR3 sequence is CASSSGLSQFF. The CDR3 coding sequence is TGTGCCAGCAGTTCTGGACTTTCTCAGTTCTTC.

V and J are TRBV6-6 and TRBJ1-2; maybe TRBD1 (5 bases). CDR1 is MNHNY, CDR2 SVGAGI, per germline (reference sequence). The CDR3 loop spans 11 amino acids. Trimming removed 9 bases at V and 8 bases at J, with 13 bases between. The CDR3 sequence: CASFGGSGYTF. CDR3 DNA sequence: TGTGCCAGTTTCGGGGGGAGCGGCTACACCTTC.

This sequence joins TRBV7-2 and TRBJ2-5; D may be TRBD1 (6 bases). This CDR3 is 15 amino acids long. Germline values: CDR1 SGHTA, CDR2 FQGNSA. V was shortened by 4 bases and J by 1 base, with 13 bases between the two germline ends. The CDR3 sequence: CASSSLDRFQETQYF. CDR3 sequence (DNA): TGTGCCAGCAGCTCCCTAGACAGGTTCCAAGAGACCCAGTACTTC.

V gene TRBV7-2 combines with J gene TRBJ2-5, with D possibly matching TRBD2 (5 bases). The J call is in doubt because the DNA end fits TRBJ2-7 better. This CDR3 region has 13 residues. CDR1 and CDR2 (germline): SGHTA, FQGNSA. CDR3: CASSQRPGNEQYF. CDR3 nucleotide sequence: TGTGCCAGCAGCCAAAGACCGGGGAACGAGCAGTACTTC.

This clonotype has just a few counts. CDR3 sequence (DNA): TGTGCCAGCAGCCTAGGGCCAGGGCGCGATGAGCAGTTCTTC. This codes for CASSLGPGRDEQFF. The gene calls are TRBV7-9 and TRBJ2-1; D is perhaps TRBD1 (5 bases). Germline V gene data show CDR1 as SEHNR and CDR2 as FQNEAQ (reference sequence). V was cut by 5 bases and J by 8 bases, with 16 bases left in between. The CDR3 extends over 14 amino acids.

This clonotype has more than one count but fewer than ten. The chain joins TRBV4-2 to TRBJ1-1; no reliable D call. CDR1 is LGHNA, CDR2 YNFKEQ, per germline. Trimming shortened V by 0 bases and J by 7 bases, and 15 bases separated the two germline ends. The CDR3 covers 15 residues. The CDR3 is CASSQDLRLSDEAFF. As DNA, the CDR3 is TGTGCCAGCAGCCAAGATCTGCGACTGTCCGATGAAGCTTTCTTT.

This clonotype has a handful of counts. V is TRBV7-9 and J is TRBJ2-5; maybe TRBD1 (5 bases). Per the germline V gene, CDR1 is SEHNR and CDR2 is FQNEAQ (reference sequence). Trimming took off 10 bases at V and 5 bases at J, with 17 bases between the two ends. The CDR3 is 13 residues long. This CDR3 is CATQPPTGETQYF. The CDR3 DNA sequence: TGTGCCACCCAGCCTCCCACAGGCGAGACCCAGTACTTC.

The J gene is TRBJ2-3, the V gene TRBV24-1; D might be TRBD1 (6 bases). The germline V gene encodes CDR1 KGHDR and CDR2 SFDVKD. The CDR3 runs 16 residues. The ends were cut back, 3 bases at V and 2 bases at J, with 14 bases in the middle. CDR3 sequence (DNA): TGTGCCACCAGTGATCCGGTTAGGGGGTACACAGATACGCAGTATTTT. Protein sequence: CATSDPVRGYTDTQYF.

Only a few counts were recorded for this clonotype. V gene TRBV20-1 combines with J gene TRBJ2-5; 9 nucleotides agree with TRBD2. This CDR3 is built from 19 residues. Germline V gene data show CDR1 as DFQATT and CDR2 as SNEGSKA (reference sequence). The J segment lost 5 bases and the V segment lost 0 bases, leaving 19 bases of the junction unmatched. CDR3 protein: CSAREYNRDRGGERETQYF. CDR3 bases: TGCAGTGCTAGAGAGTATAATCGTGATCGCGGGGGGGAGCGGGAGACCCAGTACTTC.

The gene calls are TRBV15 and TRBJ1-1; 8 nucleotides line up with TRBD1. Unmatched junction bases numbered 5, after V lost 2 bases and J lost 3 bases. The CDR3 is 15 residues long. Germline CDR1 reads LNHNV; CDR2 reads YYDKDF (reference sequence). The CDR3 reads CATSRRTGQDTEAFF. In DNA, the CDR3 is TGTGCCACCAGCAGACGGACAGGGCAGGACACTGAAGCTTTCTTT.